This T cell receptor beta chain was obtained from a study of cytomegalovirus exposure and HLA in healthy donors. Regarding this clone: What it binds is not known. At one of its ends the junction is not consistent with the germline gene, which may arise from a read error.

Primers: 60 Vbeta forward and 13 Jbeta reverse. Produced via immunoSEQ multiplex PCR; TCRdb's table is partial and in-frame only. Of 150,000 to 180,000 clones listed, 60% to 80% are singletons. Study-wide points: When the data were analyzed later, several of the most significant clusters appeared to be linked to common viral pathogens. Most sequenced TCRs were rare (though some public TCRs occurred in many donors). Later analysis identified over 15,000 TCR beta sequences associated with HLA alleles, using a false discovery rate threshold of 0.05.

The germline CDR1 and CDR2 sequences are MGHDK and SYGVNS. The CDR3 consists of 16 residues. Sequencing input: PBMCs. V and J are TRBV25-1 and TRBJ1-1, with 8 nucleotides matching TRBD1. The sequence derives from a man under 40 in good health and CMV-seropositive. The DNA of the CDR3 is TGTGCCAGCAGTCCTCAACCGGGACAGGCCAACACTGAAGTTTTCTTT. Its translation is CASSPQPGQANTEVFF.